These 16 T cell receptor beta chains came from one sample sequenced in a study of beta chain features in type 1 diabetes. These receptors are not linked to any known antigen. TCRB transcripts that were expressed got sequenced, as all of the isolated RNA had been reverse transcribed. Method: immunoSEQ multiplex PCR; TCRdb's copy keeps in-frame clones and lacks some. This table has about 280,000 clones, roughly 15% appearing once. Study conclusions and caveats: Type 1 diabetes patients had moderately but significantly shorter TCRB CDR3s in all four CD4+ subsets.

The sample taken for sequencing was naive CD4+ T cells from blood. The receptors shown here come from a man aged 18 to 29 with type 1 diabetes.

The sample holds a few counts of this clone. The V call is TRBV19, the J call TRBJ2-1, with TRBD2 as a possible D gene (5 bases). Germline assignment: CDR1 LNHDA and CDR2 SQIVND (reference sequence). The V end was cut by 4 bases, the J end by 1 base, with 11 bases between. CDR3 size: 15 residues. The CDR3 loop reads CASSKGAVSYNEQFF. CDR3 DNA: TGTGCCAGTAGTAAAGGAGCGGTATCCTACAATGAGCAGTTCTTC.

This clone was found a few times. This chain uses TRBV11-2 with TRBJ1-4, with TRBD1 matching 8 bases. The J segment lost 5 bases and the V segment lost 0 bases, leaving 5 bases of the junction unmatched. CDR1 is SGHAT and CDR2 is FQNNGV in the germline V gene. The CDR3 is 16 amino acids. The CDR3 bases are TGTGCCAGCAGCTTAGAAAGGACAGGGCGGAATGAAAAACTGTTTTTT. Encoded protein: CASSLERTGRNEKLFF.

V and J are TRBV9 and TRBJ2-5, with a tentative D call TRBD2 (6 bases). Germline CDR1 reads SGDLS; CDR2 reads YYNGEE. The CDR3 covers 15 residues. V was pared by 7 bases and J by 5 bases, with 21 bases between. The CDR3 loop reads CASGYRGVEGETQYF. Written as DNA, the CDR3 is TGTGCCAGCGGATATAGGGGAGTGGAGGGGGAGACCCAGTACTTC. Looking up the rest from reference TRBV9 and TRBJ2-5 gives the full variable domain: DSGVTQTPKHLITATGQRVTLRCSPRSGDLSVYWYQQSLDQGLQFLIQYYNGEERAKGNILERFSAQQFPDLHSELNLSSLELGDSALYFCASGYRGVEGETQYFGPGTRLLVL.

This clone has only a few counts. This rearrangement joins TRBV5-4 to TRBJ2-1; weak D call: TRBD1 (6 bases). V was trimmed by 2 bases and J by 14 bases, leaving 11 bases between them. The CDR3 is 11 amino acids. CDR1 is SGHNT, CDR2 YYREEE, per germline (reference sequence). The CDR3 DNA follows: TGTGCCAGCAGCTTTAGGGGGACGGAGTTCTTC. The encoded protein is CASSFRGTEFF.

This clone was observed a few times. J is TRBJ1-1 and V is TRBV30; 7 bases are a match to TRBD1. Germline lookup yields CDR1 GTSNPN and CDR2 SVGIG (reference sequence). V shed 1 base and J 5 bases; nucleotides not matched to a gene: 7. The CDR3 length is 14 residues. In nucleotides, the CDR3 is TGTGCCTGGAGTGGTACAGGGGTTAGAACTGAAGCTTTCTTT. Residues: CAWSGTGVRTEAFF.

This clone was seen more than once but under ten times. The chain recombines TRBV10-2 with TRBJ2-7, with a possible D match to TRBD1 (6 bases). Germline CDR1 WSHSY, CDR2 SAAADI. The CDR3 is 11 residues long. V lost 5 bases to trimming and J lost 4 bases, with 6 bases between them. The CDR3 nucleotides are TGCGCCAGCAGTCAGGGGTACGAGCAGTACTTC. It encodes CASSQGYEQYF.

This clone has a handful of counts. V is TRBV7-2 and J is TRBJ2-7; D gene unclear. V was shortened by 0 bases and J by 0 bases, with 6 bases between the two germline ends. CDR1 is SGHTA and CDR2 is FQGNSA in the germline V gene. This CDR3 is built from 14 residues. CDR3 sequence reads: CASSLAMSSYEQYF. In DNA, the CDR3 is TGTGCCAGCAGCTTAGCGATGAGCTCCTACGAGCAGTACTTC.

V gene TRBV11-2 combines with J gene TRBJ2-5, with 9 positions matching TRBD1. The CDR3 runs 15 residues. After removal of 3 bases from V and 5 bases from J, the junction contained 7 bases not matched to a gene. Germline CDR1 and CDR2: SGHAT and FQNNGV. CDR3 sequence (DNA): TGTGCCAGCAGCTTCGCCAGAGGACAGGGGGAGACCCAGTACTTC. It encodes CASSFARGQGETQYF.

The V and J genes are TRBV30 and TRBJ2-6, with 8 bases matching TRBD1. This CDR3 comprises 15 residues. The V gene's germline CDR1 is GTSNPN and CDR2 SVGIG (reference sequence). J gave up 0 bases and V 4 bases, and 2 bases lay outside the gene matches. The CDR3 DNA reads TGTGCCTGGAAGGACAGGGCCTCTGGGGCCAACGTCCTGACTTTC. It translates to CAWKDRASGANVLTF.

This clone was seen more than once but under ten times. This chain connects TRBV27 to TRBJ2-7, with a possible D match to TRBD1 (5 bases). The CDR3 is 15 amino acids. Looked up from germline, CDR1 is MNHEY and CDR2 is SMNVEV (reference sequence). Trimming pared 2 bases from V and 1 base from J, leaving 12 bases between. CDR3 DNA sequence: TGTGCCAGCAGTTTAATAGACAGTCTTTCCTACGAGCAGTACTTC. The encoded protein is CASSLIDSLSYEQYF.

This clone appeared a few times. This chain connects TRBV18 to TRBJ1-1; 8 nucleotides align to TRBD1. CDR3 length: 14 amino acids. CDR1 is KGHSH, CDR2 LQKENI, per germline. After removal of 3 bases from V and 0 bases from J, the junction contained 0 bases not matched to a gene. CDR3 coding DNA: TGTGCCAGCTCACCGACAGGGGTGAACACTGAAGCTTTCTTT. Translation gives CASSPTGVNTEAFF.

The chain combines TRBV18 with TRBJ2-1, with a tentative D call TRBD1 (6 bases). V was shortened by 2 bases and J by 3 bases, with 8 bases between the two germline ends. The germline V gene encodes CDR1 KGHSH and CDR2 LQKENI. The CDR3 is made up of 14 amino acids. The CDR3 DNA reads TGTGCCAGCTCACCATGGGACAACTACAATGAGCAGTTCTTC. It translates to CASSPWDNYNEQFF.

The rearrangement links TRBV6-6 to TRBJ2-5; 11 positions match TRBD2. From germline, CDR1 is MNHNY and CDR2 SVGAGI (reference sequence). The V gene end was trimmed by 4 bases and the J gene end by 5 bases; junction bases not matched to a gene: 6. CDR3 length equals 15 residues. CDR3 DNA sequence: TGTGCCAGCAGTTTTAGCGGGAGGGCCATGGAGACCCAGTACTTC. Amino acids: CASSFSGRAMETQYF.

Only a few counts were recorded for this clone. Other DNA sequences within the sample encode an identical CDR3. V gene TRBV7-2 combines with J gene TRBJ2-7; D unclear. Trimming took 5 bases from V and 3 from J, leaving 5 bases between them. The CDR3 consists of 11 residues. Germline V lookup: CDR1 SGHTA, CDR2 FQGNSA. In DNA form, the CDR3 reads TGTGCCAGCAGCCTTTACTACGAGCAGTACTTC. Residues: CASSLYYEQYF. The full variable domain, rest sourced from reference TRBV7-2 and TRBJ2-7, is GAGVSQSPSNKVTEKGKDVELRCDPISGHTALYWYRQSLGQGLEFLIYFQGNSAPDKSGLPSDRFSAERTGGSVSTLTIQRTQQEDSAVYLCASSLYYEQYFGPGTRLTVT.

The chain employs TRBV29-1 and TRBJ2-3, with TRBD2 matching 9 bases. CDR3 length: 14 residues. Trimming removed 6 bases from V and 2 bases from J; junction bases left unmatched: 6. Germline loops: CDR1 SQVTM, CDR2 ANQGSEA. In nucleotides, the CDR3 is TGCAGCGTGTCAAGCGGGGGGTTCACAGATACGCAGTATTTT. It translates to CSVSSGGFTDTQYF.

This clone turned up a few times. V is TRBV28 and J is TRBJ2-4; TRBD1 agrees at 10 bases. CDR1 is MDHEN and CDR2 is SYDVKM in the germline V gene. This CDR3 region has 15 residues. The trim removed 6 bases at V and 5 bases at J, leaving 7 bases unmatched. The CDR3 loop is CASSPTGTGENIQYF. As DNA, the CDR3 is TGTGCCAGCAGCCCCACCGGGACAGGGGAAAACATTCAGTACTTC.